The 25 T cell receptor beta chains below all came from one sample that was sequenced in a study of shared clonotypes between healthy human individuals. TCRdb's table, derived via immunoSEQ multiplex PCR, lists solely in-frame clones and lacks some. The table includes around 2,100,000 clones, about 95% detected once. Naive CD8 populations comprised CD45RO-negative cells positively selected for CCR7, excluding terminally differentiated effector memory CD45RA+ cells. The sequencing input was naive CD8+ T cells sorted from blood. These receptor sequences come from a man between 18 and 35 years old in good health.

This chain links TRBV4-1 with TRBJ2-4, with D maybe TRBD2 (6 bases). The ends were cut back, 1 base at V and 3 bases at J, with 10 bases in the middle. Germline values: CDR1 MGHRA, CDR2 YSYEKL. This CDR3 is built from 15 residues. CDR3 in DNA: TGCGCCAGCAGCCAAGGGCCGGGGGACAAAAACATTCAGTACTTC. This gives the protein CASSQGPGDKNIQYF.

This sequence joins TRBV20-1 and TRBJ2-2; D gene unclear. This CDR3 contains 11 residues. CDR1 and CDR2 from the germline V gene are DFQATT and SNEGSKA (reference sequence). V was cut by 7 bases and J by 3 bases, with 6 bases left in between. The CDR3 sequence: CSVEDTGELFF. The CDR3 DNA is TGCAGTGTTGAGGACACCGGGGAGCTGTTTTTT.

The chain has TRBV5-6 and TRBJ2-7, with D uncertain. The CDR3 loop spans 12 amino acids. The V and J ends lost 1 base and 5 bases respectively, with 7 bases between them. CDR1 SGHDT and CDR2 YYEEEE come from the germline V gene. The CDR3 loop reads CASSLSANEQYF. CDR3 bases: TGTGCCAGCAGCTTGTCAGCCAACGAGCAGTACTTC.

This clone is a singleton in its sample. This chain links TRBV11-2 with TRBJ2-3; TRBD2 matches 10 bases. The CDR3 sequence is 17 residues long. J lost 4 bases, V lost 1 base, and 8 bases had no gene match. Looked up from germline, CDR1 is SGHAT and CDR2 is FQNNGV. In DNA, the CDR3 is TGTGCCAGCAGCTTAGGGCCCCTAGCGGGAGTAGCAGATACGCAGTATTTT. Amino acids: CASSLGPLAGVADTQYF.

The V call is TRBV28, the J call TRBJ2-7; 7 nucleotides line up with TRBD1. This CDR3 region has 15 residues. The trim removed 3 bases at V and 1 base at J, leaving 6 bases unmatched. CDR1 and CDR2 (germline): MDHEN, SYDVKM. The DNA of the CDR3 is TGTGCCAGCAGTTTCGCACAGGGGCCATCCTACGAGCAGTACTTC. Encoded protein: CASSFAQGPSYEQYF. The variable domain in full, with the rest retrieved from reference TRBV28 and TRBJ2-7, is DVKVTQSSRYLVKRTGEKVFLECVQDMDHENMFWYRQDPGLGLRLIYFSYDVKMKEKGDIPEGYSVSREKKERFSLILESASTNQTSMYLCASSFAQGPSYEQYFGPGTRLTVT.

V is TRBV9 and J is TRBJ2-7, with D perhaps TRBD1 (6 bases). V was clipped by 3 bases and J by 0 bases, with 16 bases between them. The CDR3 loop spans 16 amino acids. The germline gives CDR1 SGDLS, CDR2 YYNGEE. The CDR3 is CASSANRATGSYEQYF. CDR3 sequence (DNA): TGTGCCAGCAGCGCCAACAGGGCCACCGGCTCCTACGAGCAGTACTTC.

The chain links TRBV10-2 to TRBJ1-1; 8 bases are a match to TRBD1. This CDR3 is 12 amino acids long. In germline, CDR1 is WSHSY, CDR2 SAAADI. After removal of 7 bases from V and 7 bases from J, the junction contained 5 bases not matched to a gene. The CDR3: CASTQGAGEAFF. The CDR3 DNA reads as TGCGCCAGCACCCAGGGGGCTGGTGAAGCTTTCTTT.

As to this clone: Other DNA sequences within the sample encode an identical CDR3. The chain joins TRBV6-5 to TRBJ2-1; 10 nucleotides agree with TRBD2. Trimming took 5 bases from V and 6 from J; bases not matched to a gene: 4. CDR3 size: 14 residues. CDR1 MNHEY and CDR2 SVGAGI come from the germline V gene. CDR3 amino acids: CASSPGTSANEQFF. The CDR3 DNA follows: TGTGCCAGCAGTCCAGGGACTAGCGCCAATGAGCAGTTCTTC.

The V and J genes are TRBV6-5 and TRBJ2-7; 11 bases map to TRBD1. J was trimmed by 5 bases and V by 7 bases; bases with no gene match: 7. The CDR3 spans 14 residues. From germline, CDR1 is MNHEY and CDR2 SVGAGI. CDR3 sequence (DNA): TGTGCCAGCACTCCGGGACAGGGGGTCCACGAGCAGTACTTC. Translation gives CASTPGQGVHEQYF.

This clone was counted a single time. The rearrangement links TRBV10-2 to TRBJ2-2, with no clear D. Looked up from germline, CDR1 is WSHSY and CDR2 is SAAADI. V gave up 3 bases and J gave up 6 bases, with 20 bases separating them. The CDR3 has 17 amino acids. CDR3 protein: CASSELLLLRTAGELFF. In DNA form, the CDR3 reads TGCGCCAGCAGTGAATTACTGTTGCTGAGGACGGCCGGGGAGCTGTTTTTT.

As for this clone: In the same sample, other DNA sequences code for this CDR3. The chain uses TRBV19 and TRBJ2-7, with 8 bases matching TRBD1. J lost 2 bases, V lost 6 bases, and 6 bases had no gene match. Germline CDR1 reads LNHDA; CDR2 reads SQIVND (reference sequence). The CDR3 covers 14 residues. The CDR3 bases are TGTGCCAGTAGGGGCGGGACAGGCCCCTACGAGCAGTACTTC. Its protein is CASRGGTGPYEQYF.

This clone occurred once. The J gene is TRBJ1-1, the V gene TRBV13, with 7 bases lining up with TRBD1. The germline CDR1 and CDR2 sequences are PRHDT and FYEKMQ (reference sequence). The ends lost 3 bases at V and 4 bases at J; junction bases unmatched: 5. The CDR3 is made up of 14 amino acids. CDR3 region: CASSLTGTSTEAFF. The DNA for the CDR3 is TGTGCCAGCAGCTTGACAGGGACGAGCACTGAAGCTTTCTTT.

The gene calls are TRBV29-1 and TRBJ2-5; TRBD1 aligns across 7 bases. The CDR3 extends over 14 amino acids. V lost 2 bases and J lost 4; bases outside the gene matches: 7. Germline CDR1 SQVTM, CDR2 ANQGSEA. The CDR3 DNA reads as TGCAGCGTTGAAACGGGGCAGGGGGTAGAGACCCAGTACTTC. This sequence encodes CSVETGQGVETQYF.

The rearrangement uses TRBV10-2 and TRBJ2-3, with 7 positions matching TRBD2. This CDR3 contains 14 residues. Looked up from germline, CDR1 is WSHSY and CDR2 is SAAADI. V gave up 3 bases and J gave up 1 base; unmatched junction bases: 1. CDR3 DNA: TGCGCCAGCAGTGACGGACTAGGCACAGATACGCAGTATTTT. This sequence encodes CASSDGLGTDTQYF.

V is TRBV19 and J is TRBJ2-7, with 8 bases identical to TRBD1. CDR1 is LNHDA and CDR2 is SQIVND in the germline V gene (reference sequence). The CDR3 sequence is 14 residues long. V lost 4 bases to trimming and J lost 4 bases; unmatched junction nucleotides: 6. CDR3 coding DNA: TGTGCCAGTAGTACTTGGACAGGGAGTTACGAGCAGTACTTC. Its protein product is CASSTWTGSYEQYF.

The rearrangement joins TRBV10-2 to TRBJ2-3; D is possibly TRBD1 or TRBD2 (5 bases each). Per germline, CDR1 WSHSY and CDR2 SAAADI. The germline V and J ends were trimmed by 5 bases and 1 base, with 7 bases remaining between them. The CDR3 is 13 amino acids. The DNA for the CDR3 is TGCGCCAGCAGTCAGGGAGGCACAGATACGCAGTATTTT. Encoded protein: CASSQGGTDTQYF.

On this clone itself: This sample also contains other DNA sequences that code for the same CDR3. The rearrangement links TRBV4-1 to TRBJ1-1; no clear D gene. The CDR3 runs to 14 residues. V lost 0 bases and J lost 1, with 6 bases in between. CDR1 and CDR2 (germline): MGHRA, YSYEKL. The CDR3, as DNA: TGCGCCAGCAGCCAAGAGGAGGGGAACACTGAAGCTTTCTTT. It specifies CASSQEEGNTEAFF.

CDR3 in amino acids: CASSLRGGKETQYF. The CDR3 nucleotides are TGTGCCAGCAGCCTAAGGGGCGGGAAAGAGACCCAGTACTTC. The rearrangement joins TRBV13 to TRBJ2-5, with a possible D match to TRBD2 (6 bases). Germline-derived CDR1 and CDR2 are PRHDT and FYEKMQ (reference sequence). This CDR3 contains 14 residues. V was pared by 5 bases and J by 3 bases, with 13 bases between.

The CDR3 region is CASSLDWGEQYF. The DNA of the CDR3 is TGTGCCAGCAGCTTAGATTGGGGCGAGCAGTACTTC. The V and J genes are TRBV7-9 and TRBJ2-7; no reliable D call. V lost 1 base and J lost 6, with 7 bases in between. This CDR3 has 12 amino acids. Germline V gene data show CDR1 as SEHNR and CDR2 as FQNEAQ (reference sequence).

The chain joins TRBV2 to TRBJ1-4; D is perhaps TRBD1 (5 bases). Germline assignment: CDR1 SNHLY and CDR2 FYNNEI. Trimming took off 5 bases at V and 8 bases at J, with 18 bases between the two ends. The CDR3 runs to 15 residues. The CDR3 protein is CASSSPGGSGEKLFF. In nucleotides, the CDR3 is TGTGCCAGCAGTAGCCCGGGGGGATCCGGGGAAAAACTGTTTTTT.

This clone was observed a single time. Other DNA sequences in this sample translate to the same CDR3. The J gene is TRBJ2-7, the V gene TRBV27, with a tentative D call TRBD2 (6 bases). Germline V gene lookup returns CDR1 MNHEY and CDR2 SMNVEV (reference sequence). The V gene lost 0 bases and the J gene lost 3 bases, with 9 bases spanning the gap. The CDR3 extends over 14 amino acids. This CDR3 reads CASSLSQGGYEQYF. In DNA form, the CDR3 reads TGTGCCAGCAGTTTATCGCAGGGAGGCTACGAGCAGTACTTC.

This chain joins TRBV15 and TRBJ2-7; 8 positions agree with TRBD1. This CDR3 is built from 14 residues. Germline lookup yields CDR1 LNHNV and CDR2 YYDKDF (reference sequence). Losses at the gene ends were 5 bases for V and 4 bases for J; bases not matched to a gene: 7. This CDR3 reads CATSPGTGEYEQYF. CDR3 DNA sequence: TGTGCCACCAGCCCCGGGACAGGAGAATACGAGCAGTACTTC.

The chain carries TRBV7-9 and TRBJ1-1; a possible D gene is TRBD1 (5 bases). CDR1 and CDR2 (germline): SEHNR, FQNEAQ (reference sequence). V was pared by 8 bases and J by 4 bases, with 11 bases between. The CDR3 covers 12 residues. CDR3 in amino acids: CASASGGTEAFF. The CDR3 DNA reads TGTGCCAGCGCCTCGGGGGGCACTGAAGCTTTCTTT. Full variable domain (missing parts from reference TRBV7-9 and TRBJ1-1): DTGVSQNPRHKITKRGQNVTFRCDPISEHNRLYWYRQTLGQGPEFLTYFQNEAQLEKSRLLSDRFSAERPKGSFSTLEIQRTEQGDSAMYLCASASGGTEAFFGQGTRLTVV.

This clone was recorded only once. This rearrangement joins TRBV6-6 to TRBJ2-2; perhaps TRBD1 as D (5 bases). V was shortened by 6 bases and J by 4 bases, with 12 bases between the two germline ends. The CDR3 loop spans 14 amino acids. Germline lookup yields CDR1 MNHNY and CDR2 SVGAGI (reference sequence). The DNA for the CDR3 is TGTGCCAGCAGCCCGGCCAGGGCCACCGGGGAGCTGTTTTTT. As protein: CASSPARATGELFF.

The chain combines TRBV7-6 with TRBJ1-2; D is uncertain. Germline V lookup: CDR1 SGHVS, CDR2 FNYEAQ. Trimming pared 0 bases from V and 4 bases from J, leaving 6 bases between. The CDR3 spans 13 residues. Here the CDR3 DNA reads TGTGCCAGCAGCTTAGCGGATCTCTATGGCTACACCTTC. This sequence encodes CASSLADLYGYTF.